A single sample is the source of the 4 T cell receptor beta chains below, sequenced in a study of blood T cell repertoires in COVID-19. Assay: immunoSEQ multiplex PCR; the TCRdb copy retains only in-frame clones and omits some. Among more than 95,000 clones listed, approximately 86% were seen once. Sequenced input: peripheral blood. The origin of the receptors is a human donor in a cohort sampled during active COVID-19.

The chain links TRBV10-2 to TRBJ2-7; 9 positions match TRBD2. CDR1 and CDR2 from the germline V gene are WSHSY and SAAADI. The CDR3 is made up of 15 amino acids. V gave up 7 bases and J gave up 0 bases; unmatched junction bases: 7. The CDR3 DNA sequence: TGCGCCAGCATCGACTATAGCGGGAGCTCCTACGAGCAGTACTTC. Translation gives CASIDYSGSSYEQYF.

The rearrangement joins TRBV5-1 to TRBJ2-7, with a tentative D call TRBD1 (6 bases). This CDR3 is 15 amino acids long. Germline V gene data show CDR1 as SGHRS and CDR2 as YFSETQ. The germline V and J ends were trimmed by 2 bases and 5 bases, with 17 bases remaining between them. The CDR3 bases are TGCGCCAGCAGCTTACAGGGTTATCAGGAAAACGAGCAGTACTTC. It is translated as CASSLQGYQENEQYF.

This chain uses TRBV18 with TRBJ2-3; 9 nucleotides align to TRBD2. Germline trimming cut 3 bases from V and 2 bases from J; bases unmatched to any gene: 3. Germline CDR1 KGHSH, CDR2 LQKENI. The CDR3 has 15 residues. The CDR3 DNA reads as TGTGCCAGCTCACCGGAGCGGGGGGTCACAGATACGCAGTATTTT. Its protein product is CASSPERGVTDTQYF.

The V call is TRBV4-1, the J call TRBJ2-2; 7 bases align to TRBD2. CDR1 is MGHRA, CDR2 YSYEKL, per germline. V gave up 0 bases and J gave up 9 bases; unmatched junction bases: 10. The CDR3 spans 16 residues. Here the CDR3 DNA reads TGCGCCAGCAGCCAAGAATGGGGGGGGTCGTCGTGGGAGCTGTTTTTT. Its translation: CASSQEWGGSSWELFF.